These T cell receptor beta chains were read from a single sample in a study of blood T cells in healthy people across ages. MiXCR was run by TCRdb on the 5' RACE reads, yielding one entry per CDR3 protein. Counted here are about 670,000 distinct CDR3 sequences, less than 45% occurring once; the ten biggest clones make up roughly 30%. Sequencing was carried out using blood. The receptor source for this set is an older man in good health. The CDR3 runs from the conserved cysteine through the conserved F or W. Fields, in order: D gene, V gene, clone size, J gene, CDR3 protein, CDR3 DNA. The D gene is left open where the match is weak. Rows give clone size only sometimes, using once, few, many, or a class for an expanded clone.

>TRBD1|TRBV18|few|TRBJ2-5
CASSPSGTGDLLGGETQYF
TGTGCCAGCTCACCGTCCGGGACAGGCGATCTCTTGGGGGGAGAGACCCAGTACTTC
>.|TRBV25-1|once|TRBJ2-5
CASRRGPQETQYF
TGTGCCAGCAGGAGGGGCCCACAAGAGACCCAGTACTTC
>TRBD1|TRBV12-5|.|TRBJ1-1
CASGLLRQGLPMNTEAFF
TGTGCTAGTGGTTTGCTCCGACAGGGGCTCCCGATGAACACTGAAGCTTTCTTT
>TRBD1|TRBV10-1|few|TRBJ2-7
CANKPDRRSYEQYF
TGCGCCAACAAACCGGACAGGCGGTCCTACGAGCAGTACTTC
>.|TRBV20-1|.|TRBJ1-5
CSASGGGTQPQHF
TGCAGTGCTAGTGGAGGGGGTACTCAGCCCCAGCATTTT
>TRBD1|TRBV20-1|few|TRBJ1-1
CSASIPTGGMNTEAFF
TGCAGTGCTAGTATTCCGACAGGGGGTATGAACACTGAAGCTTTCTTT
>TRBD1|TRBV4-1|.|TRBJ2-7
CASGRDRLSYEQYF
TGCGCCAGCGGCCGGGACAGGTTATCCTACGAGCAGTACTTC
>TRBD2|TRBV7-3|.|TRBJ2-1
CASQTAGGVDVQFF
TGTGCCAGCCAAACAGCGGGAGGGGTGGATGTGCAGTTCTTC
>.|TRBV4-2|.|TRBJ2-6
CASSQEIIQSGANVLTF
TGTGCCAGCAGCCAAGAAATAATACAGTCTGGGGCCAACGTCCTGACTTTC
>TRBD2|TRBV6-5|.|TRBJ2-7
CASSMQRGGYEQYF
TGTGCCAGCAGTATGCAGCGGGGGGGATACGAGCAGTACTTC
>TRBD2|TRBV3-1|few|TRBJ2-5
CASRLSGRRETQYF
TGTGCCAGCAGACTTAGCGGGAGACGGGAGACCCAGTACTTC
>TRBD2|TRBV2|.|TRBJ2-3
CASMSSGGGDTQYF
TGTGCCAGCATGTCTAGCGGGGGGGGCGATACGCAGTATTTT
>TRBD1|TRBV6-5|.|TRBJ2-7
CASKDRPQSYEQYF
TGTGCCAGCAAGGACAGGCCCCAGTCCTACGAGCAGTACTTC
>TRBD2|TRBV29-1|many|TRBJ2-1
CSFTSGRGGNEQFF
TGCAGCTTTACTAGCGGGAGAGGTGGCAATGAGCAGTTCTTC
>.|TRBV6-2/TRBV6-3|.|TRBJ2-5
CASMRGVEETQYF
TGTGCCAGCATGAGAGGAGTAGAAGAGACCCAGTACTTC
>.|TRBV6-1|.|TRBJ2-5
CASSEAQAGPQYF
TGTGCCAGCAGTGAAGCGCAGGCCGGACCCCAGTACTTC
>.|TRBV5-1|once|TRBJ2-1
CTSSLRTGSNNEQFF
TGCACCAGCAGCTTAAGAACAGGGTCTAACAATGAGCAGTTCTTC
>TRBD1|TRBV28|few|TRBJ1-5
CASSPGQQPQHF
TGTGCCAGCAGTCCGGGACAGCAGCCCCAGCATTTT
>.|TRBV12-5|.|TRBJ2-1
CASGLVLVGSRNEQFF
TGTGCTAGTGGTTTGGTACTCGTCGGGAGTAGAAATGAGCAGTTCTTC
>TRBD1|TRBV28|.|TRBJ2-7
CASERQGAREQYF
TGTGCCAGCGAGAGACAGGGGGCCCGCGAGCAGTACTTC
>TRBD1|TRBV29-1|few|TRBJ1-2
CSVGGAGGSYGYTF
TGCAGCGTTGGGGGGGCAGGGGGCTCCTATGGCTACACCTTC
>.|TRBV5-1|.|TRBJ1-1
CASSLVVGGTEAFF
TGCGCCAGCAGCTTGGTGGTTGGTGGGACTGAAGCTTTCTTT
>.|TRBV7-2|few|TRBJ2-7
CASSSRSVDEQYF
TGTGCCAGCAGCTCCCGATCAGTCGACGAGCAGTACTTC
>TRBD2|TRBV20-1|few|TRBJ2-5
CSASRAAGVETQYF
TGCAGTGCTAGTAGGGCGGCGGGAGTGGAGACCCAGTACTTC
>TRBD2|TRBV7-9|.|TRBJ2-1
CASSLGRGRGFGSEQFF
TGTGCCAGCAGCTTGGGTCGCGGGAGGGGATTCGGGAGTGAGCAGTTCTTC
>TRBD2|TRBV11-2|few|TRBJ2-7
CASSLGFQRGTYEQYF
TGTGCCAGCAGCCTGGGTTTCCAGCGGGGGACCTACGAGCAGTACTTC
>.|TRBV29-1|many|TRBJ2-5
CSVGRGPQETQYF
TGCAGCGTTGGCAGGGGACCACAAGAGACCCAGTACTTC
>.|TRBV20-1|.|TRBJ1-3
CSARVDSHSGNTIYF
TGCAGTGCTAGAGTTGACAGTCACTCTGGAAACACCATATATTTT
>TRBD1|TRBV4-1|.|TRBJ2-5
CASSPSETGPQETQYF
TGCGCCAGCAGCCCCTCAGAGACAGGGCCCCAAGAGACCCAGTACTTC
>TRBD2|TRBV4-2|few|TRBJ2-1
CASSQEVRTSGRNEQFF
TGTGCCAGCAGCCAAGAAGTAAGGACTAGCGGCCGTAATGAGCAGTTCTTC
>TRBD2|TRBV20-1|.|TRBJ2-5
CSARDGGTSRETQYF
TGCAGTGCTAGAGACGGGGGGACTTCGCGAGAGACCCAGTACTTC
>TRBD2|TRBV20-1|few|TRBJ2-1
CSAMLVAGGSYNEQFF
TGCAGTGCGATGTTGGTAGCGGGGGGGTCCTACAATGAGCAGTTCTTC
>TRBD2|TRBV6-2/TRBV6-3|.|TRBJ2-4
CASSYPRTSGPTEQYF
TGTGCCAGCAGTTATCCCAGGACTAGCGGCCCTACGGAGCAGTACTTC
>TRBD1|TRBV6-5|.|TRBJ2-7
CASSSTGTGGREQYF
TGTGCCAGCAGTTCCACCGGGACAGGGGGACGCGAGCAGTACTTC
>.|TRBV10-1|.|TRBJ2-2
CASRQGNTGELFF
TGCGCCAGCAGACAGGGAAACACCGGGGAGCTGTTTTTT
>TRBD2|TRBV7-2|.|TRBJ2-3
CASSPTHGGGSVTDTQYF
TGTGCCAGCAGCCCCACCCACGGGGGAGGGTCGGTCACAGATACGCAGTATTTT
>.|TRBV12-5|.|TRBJ2-1
CASGSRTTSSYNEQFF
TGTGCTAGTGGTTCGAGGACTACCAGCTCCTACAATGAGCAGTTCTTC